The 12 T cell receptor beta chains below come from one sample, sequenced in a study of T-cell memory formation after mild COVID-19 (dated by TCRdb to the early 2020s). Library preparation used 5' RACE. Sequencing instrument: Illumina NovaSeq 6000. TCRdb applied fastp at Q25 and MiXCR to the public reads, then kept only in-frame beta chains. Rows merge per CDR3 protein into single entries with the most common DNA and genes. Counted in this sample were around 430,000 distinct CDR3 sequences; roughly 15% of them appeared once. The ten largest clones take up 20% to 25% of the sample. The sequenced sample was PBMCs or a T cell subset sorted from them (not recorded which). These receptors originate from a man between 18 and 35 years old who had mild COVID-19 (a few samples of this study predate the infection). The sample titles of this study are shuffled in the database, so cell type and time point are left out; the donor was told from shared clones.

This clonotype was seen many times. The chain has TRBV5-1 and TRBJ2-5; D is possibly TRBD2 (5 bases). Trimming removed 3 bases at V and 0 bases at J, with 9 bases between. In germline, CDR1 is SGHRS, CDR2 YFSETQ. This CDR3 region has 14 residues. CDR3 sequence reads: CASSWSGNQETQYF. CDR3 in DNA: TGCGCCAGCAGCTGGAGCGGAAACCAAGAGACCCAGTACTTC.

This clonotype was seen ten or more times. This rearrangement joins TRBV7-9 to TRBJ2-5, with 10 bases lining up with TRBD1. After removal of 1 base from V and 2 bases from J, the junction contained 4 bases not matched to a gene. Germline V CDR1 and CDR2: SEHNR, FQNEAQ (reference sequence). This CDR3 contains 16 residues. The CDR3 loop is CASSLGDRGQQETQYF. The DNA of the CDR3 is TGTGCCAGCAGCTTAGGAGACAGGGGGCAACAAGAGACCCAGTACTTC.

The gene calls are TRBV6-6 and TRBJ1-2, with TRBD1 as a possible D gene (5 bases). Germline V gives CDR1 MNHNY, CDR2 SVGAGI (reference sequence). Trimming left V 2 bases short and J 7 bases short, with 14 bases between. The CDR3 sequence is 14 residues long. The CDR3, as DNA: TGTGCCAGCAGTTACCAGGGCAGGGCTAGTGGCTACACCTTC. This encodes CASSYQGRASGYTF.

The rearrangement uses TRBV27 and TRBJ1-6; a weak D match, TRBD1 (5 bases). Germline V gene lookup returns CDR1 MNHEY and CDR2 SMNVEV (reference sequence). V dropped 6 bases and J dropped 8 bases, with 11 bases sitting between them. CDR3 length equals 13 residues. As DNA, the CDR3 is TGTGCCAGCAGGTCAGGGACGGATTCACCCCTCCACTTT. It specifies CASRSGTDSPLHF.

This rearrangement joins TRBV7-6 to TRBJ1-4; TRBD1 aligns across 7 bases. The V gene's germline CDR1 is SGHVS and CDR2 FNYEAQ. The trim removed 4 bases at V and 7 bases at J, leaving 6 bases unmatched. This CDR3 spans 14 amino acids. For the CDR3, the DNA is TGTGCCAGCAGCTCCTACAGGGGAGGTGAAAAACTGTTTTTT. Protein: CASSSYRGGEKLFF.

This clonotype was seen many times. The genes are TRBV5-4 and TRBJ2-1; 7 bases fit TRBD2. This CDR3 has 16 residues. CDR1 and CDR2 (germline): SGHNT, YYREEE (reference sequence). V gave up 1 base and J gave up 2 bases; unmatched junction bases: 6. CDR3: CASSLRRGSTYNEQFF. The CDR3 DNA sequence: TGTGCCAGCAGCTTGCGGCGGGGGTCAACCTACAATGAGCAGTTCTTC.

The J gene is TRBJ2-1, the V gene TRBV6-5; 9 positions match TRBD2. Germline CDR1 is MNHEY and CDR2 is SVGAGI. Unmatched junction bases numbered 7, after V lost 0 bases and J lost 10 bases. This CDR3 has 15 amino acids. CDR3 coding DNA: TGTGCCAGCAGTTACTCTCGCGGGGGGGCCTACGAGCAGTTCTTC. It encodes CASSYSRGGAYEQFF.

A few counts support this clonotype. The rearrangement links TRBV24-1 to TRBJ2-1; perhaps TRBD2 as D (6 bases). Germline CDR1 is KGHDR and CDR2 is SFDVKD. There are 13 residues in the CDR3. V dropped 8 bases and J dropped 10 bases, with 17 bases sitting between them. Written as DNA, the CDR3 is TGTGCCACCAATCCCGTGGCGGGGCGGGAGCAGTTCTTC. It translates to CATNPVAGREQFF.

Only a few counts were recorded for this clonotype. The rearrangement joins TRBV18 to TRBJ1-1; D perhaps matches TRBD1 (5 bases). This CDR3 contains 15 residues. Germline V gene data show CDR1 as KGHSH and CDR2 as LQKENI. The V gene lost 1 base and the J gene lost 1 base, with 10 bases spanning the gap. The CDR3 region is CASSPQTESNTEAFF. As DNA, the CDR3 is TGTGCCAGCTCACCACAGACAGAGTCGAACACTGAAGCTTTCTTT.

This clonotype showed up just a few times. The V call is TRBV5-1, the J call TRBJ2-7; either TRBD1 or TRBD2 may fit D (6 bases each). Looked up from germline, CDR1 is SGHRS and CDR2 is YFSETQ. The CDR3 is 14 residues long. Trimming removed 4 bases from V and 5 bases from J, with 16 bases in between. CDR3 protein: CASSGGRRANEQYF. In DNA, the CDR3 is TGCGCCAGCAGCGGGGGGCGCCGGGCAAACGAGCAGTACTTC.

This clonotype was observed a single time. The chain has TRBV5-3 and TRBJ2-7; 8 positions agree with TRBD1. TRBV5-3 belongs to the ORF category, with a function that is uncertain. The CDR3 runs to 12 residues. V shed 4 bases and J 11 bases; nucleotides not matched to a gene: 8. The CDR3 nucleotides are TGTGCCAGAAGCCCTGGGACAGGCCAGAAGTACGTC. This codes for CARSPGTGQKYV.

This clonotype was seen a few times. V gene TRBV4-1 combines with J gene TRBJ1-4, with D possibly matching TRBD1 (5 bases). V dropped 0 bases and J dropped 0 bases, with 14 bases sitting between them. This CDR3 region has 18 residues. CDR1 MGHRA and CDR2 YSYEKL come from the germline V gene. DNA of the CDR3: TGCGCCAGCAGCCAAGACAGCCCGACGACAGCAACTAATGAAAAACTGTTTTTT. It encodes CASSQDSPTTATNEKLFF.